A single sample gave rise to the 20 T cell receptor beta chains below, sequenced in a study of cytomegalovirus exposure and HLA in healthy donors. The PCR employed 60 Vbeta primers together with 13 Jbeta primers. Profiled with immunoSEQ multiplex PCR; TCRdb holds only in-frame clones, not every one. Found here are approximately 140,000 clones, around 82% of them singletons; the top ten hold about 3.4%. The sample comprised PBMCs. Receptor source: a young man in good health and CMV-seropositive.

The J gene is TRBJ1-5, the V gene TRBV19; TRBD1 is a possible D gene (5 bases). This CDR3 has 15 residues. The V gene's germline CDR1 is LNHDA and CDR2 SQIVND (reference sequence). V lost 5 bases to trimming and J lost 2 bases, with 13 bases between them. CDR3: CASSWGGVGNQPQHF. The DNA for the CDR3 is TGTGCCAGTAGTTGGGGGGGTGTGGGCAATCAGCCCCAGCATTTT.

The CDR3 loop is CASSLIQGARTEAFF. DNA for the CDR3: TGCGCCAGCAGCTTGATACAGGGGGCACGAACTGAAGCTTTCTTT. The chain links TRBV5-1 to TRBJ1-1; TRBD1 matches 9 bases. V gave up 1 base and J gave up 5 bases; unmatched junction bases: 6. Germline V gene data show CDR1 as SGHRS and CDR2 as YFSETQ. The CDR3 is made up of 15 amino acids.

The chain recombines TRBV5-1 with TRBJ2-2, with a weak D call TRBD1 (5 bases). The CDR3 length is 15 residues. Per germline, CDR1 SGHRS and CDR2 YFSETQ. Trimming took 4 bases from V and 4 from J, leaving 14 bases between them. The CDR3 nucleotides are TGCGCCAGCAGCCCCCAGGACATCTTCACCGGGGAGCTGTTTTTT. It specifies CASSPQDIFTGELFF.

J is TRBJ2-1 and V is TRBV15; 9 nucleotides align to TRBD2. Germline CDR1 and CDR2: LNHNV and YYDKDF (reference sequence). V dropped 1 base and J dropped 8; count of bases not matched to a gene: 0. The CDR3 is 13 residues long. The CDR3 nucleotides are TGTGCCACCAGCAGAGGGACTAGCGATGAGCAGTTCTTC. This codes for CATSRGTSDEQFF. Using reference TRBV15 and TRBJ2-1 for the parts outside the CDR3, the full variable domain is DAMVIQNPRYQVTQFGKPVTLSCSQTLNHNVMYWYQQKSSQAPKLLFHYYDKDFNNEADTPDNFQSRRPNTSFCFLDIRSPGLGDTAMYLCATSRGTSDEQFFGPGTRLTVL.

This clone was counted only a few times. The rearrangement joins TRBV27 to TRBJ2-7, with TRBD1 identical over 9 bases. Germline values: CDR1 MNHEY, CDR2 SMNVEV (reference sequence). Unmatched junction bases numbered 7, after V lost 5 bases and J lost 5 bases. The CDR3 runs 14 residues. In DNA form, the CDR3 reads TGTGCCAGCAGTCCCGGGACAGGGATCCACGAGCAGTACTTC. Translated: CASSPGTGIHEQYF.

The genes are TRBV10-3 and TRBJ1-2, with no clear D. Between the trimmed V and J ends, which lost 0 bases and 2 bases, there was a span of 7 bases. CDR3 length: 14 amino acids. CDR1 is ENHRY, CDR2 SYGVKD, per germline. The CDR3 sequence: CAISESTANYGYTF. The CDR3 nucleotides are TGTGCCATCAGTGAGTCAACAGCCAACTATGGCTACACCTTC.

The count of this clone is one. The chain employs TRBV2 and TRBJ2-3; TRBD1 matches at 7 bases. Per germline, CDR1 SNHLY and CDR2 FYNNEI. The CDR3 is 14 residues long. Trimming took 5 bases from V and 6 from J; bases not matched to a gene: 8. DNA for the CDR3: TGTGCCAGCAGTAAGGACAGGCCGGGGGATACGCAGTATTTT. Translated: CASSKDRPGDTQYF.

The chain combines TRBV5-6 with TRBJ1-2; TRBD1 is a possible D gene (6 bases). The ends were cut back, 4 bases at V and 4 bases at J, with 11 bases in the middle. The CDR3 length is 13 residues. The germline CDR1 and CDR2 sequences are SGHDT and YYEEEE. CDR3 DNA: TGTGCCAGCAGCGCGACAGGCCCCTATGGCTACACCTTC. Translation gives CASSATGPYGYTF. Complete variable domain (other parts from reference TRBV5-6 and TRBJ1-2): DAGVTQSPTHLIKTRGQQVTLRCSPKSGHDTVSWYQQALGQGPQFIFQYYEEEERQRGNFPDRFSGHQFPNYSSELNVNALLLGDSALYLCASSATGPYGYTFGSGTRLTVV.

The V and J genes are TRBV28 and TRBJ2-7; a weak D match, TRBD2 (6 bases). Deletions cut 3 bases from V and 0 bases from J, with 15 bases between. Germline CDR1 and CDR2: MDHEN and SYDVKM. The CDR3 extends over 16 amino acids. CDR3 DNA: TGTGCCAGCAGTTTCACCGGGACTGGGAGCTCCTACGAGCAGTACTTC. It codes for CASSFTGTGSSYEQYF.

This clone was detected a few times. This chain links TRBV28 with TRBJ2-7; D may be TRBD2 (5 bases). This CDR3 spans 15 amino acids. V was cut by 3 bases and J by 0 bases, with 12 bases left in between. Per germline, CDR1 MDHEN and CDR2 SYDVKM. Here the CDR3 DNA reads TGTGCCAGCAGTTTGGGTAGCGTTAGCTCCTACGAGCAGTACTTC. Amino acids: CASSLGSVSSYEQYF.

This clone was counted only a few times. This rearrangement joins TRBV14 to TRBJ2-7, with D maybe TRBD1 (5 bases). The CDR3 length is 14 residues. Trimming took off 0 bases at V and 2 bases at J, with 8 bases between the two ends. CDR1 is SGHDN and CDR2 is FVKESK in the germline V gene. CDR3 in DNA: TGTGCCAGCAGCCAAGATATAGGGGCCTACGAGCAGTACTTC. Protein sequence: CASSQDIGAYEQYF.

The table lists this clone with a few counts. This chain uses TRBV15 with TRBJ1-2; possibly TRBD1 for D (6 bases). Trimming took 5 bases from V and 4 from J, leaving 14 bases between them. The CDR3 contains 14 residues. Germline CDR1 reads LNHNV; CDR2 reads YYDKDF (reference sequence). CDR3 sequence (DNA): TGTGCCACCAGCGGGGGGGCCCTGGCCTATGGCTACACCTTC. It encodes CATSGGALAYGYTF.

This clone was observed a few times. CDR3 loop: CASSLSISGSYAYEQYF. The CDR3 bases are TGTGCCAGCAGTTTATCGATTAGCGGGAGCTATGCCTACGAGCAGTACTTC. The chain links TRBV27 to TRBJ2-7; 9 bases map to TRBD2. J lost 2 bases, V lost 0 bases, and 8 bases had no gene match. Germline V lookup: CDR1 MNHEY, CDR2 SMNVEV (reference sequence). This CDR3 is built from 17 residues.

CDR3 coding DNA: TGTGCCAGCAGCCCACGGGGGGGCGGTGAAGCTTTCTTT. Its protein is CASSPRGGGEAFF. The gene calls are TRBV11-2 and TRBJ1-1; weak D call: TRBD1 (6 bases). The ends were cut back, 5 bases at V and 7 bases at J, with 14 bases in the middle. CDR3 length: 13 residues. Germline CDR1 and CDR2: SGHAT and FQNNGV.

The gene calls are TRBV19 and TRBJ1-1; D is perhaps TRBD1 (5 bases). The CDR3 contains 14 residues. CDR1 is LNHDA and CDR2 is SQIVND in the germline V gene (reference sequence). The germline V and J ends were trimmed by 9 bases and 1 base, with 15 bases remaining between them. The CDR3 DNA reads as TGTGCCAGCAGCACCGGGGGTAAGAACACTGAAGCTTTCTTT. It translates to CASSTGGKNTEAFF.

This clone has more than one count but fewer than ten. V and J are TRBV6-5 and TRBJ2-7; weak D call: TRBD1 (6 bases). Germline CDR1 and CDR2: MNHEY and SVGAGI. V lost 10 bases to trimming and J lost 4 bases, with 14 bases between them. There are 12 residues in the CDR3. The CDR3 is CATAGDLYEQYF. For the CDR3, the DNA is TGTGCCACCGCAGGGGATCTATACGAGCAGTACTTC.

V gene TRBV5-1 combines with J gene TRBJ2-3; TRBD1 agrees at 10 bases. CDR1 and CDR2 (germline): SGHRS, YFSETQ. Trimming removed 4 bases from V and 2 bases from J; junction bases left unmatched: 7. CDR3 length: 16 residues. In nucleotides, the CDR3 is TGCGCCAGCAGCCCATTGGACAGGGGGTTCACAGATACGCAGTATTTT. Protein product: CASSPLDRGFTDTQYF.

The rearrangement uses TRBV5-5 and TRBJ2-7; D remains unclear. Germline V lookup: CDR1 SGHKS, CDR2 YYEKEE (reference sequence). Between the trimmed V and J ends, which lost 1 base and 3 bases, there was a span of 5 bases. This CDR3 comprises 12 residues. CDR3: CASSLSDYEQYF. The CDR3, as DNA: TGTGCCAGCAGCTTGTCAGACTACGAGCAGTACTTC.

The CDR3 DNA reads as TGCAGCGTGGGCGGGACAGGGCGGAACACCGGGGAGCTGTTTTTT. Encoded protein: CSVGGTGRNTGELFF. V usage is TRBV29-1 and J usage is TRBJ2-2; TRBD1 matches at 9 bases. V lost 6 bases and J lost 1; bases outside the gene matches: 6. The germline CDR1 and CDR2 sequences are SQVTM and ANQGSEA. This CDR3 region has 15 residues.

This chain joins TRBV11-3 and TRBJ2-3, with D perhaps matching TRBD2 (5 bases). Germline V gene data show CDR1 as SGHNT and CDR2 as YENEEA. The CDR3 has 15 amino acids. Trimming shortened V by 6 bases and J by 3 bases, and 16 bases separated the two germline ends. CDR3 loop: CASRRRRCRTDTQYF. The CDR3 DNA is TGTGCCAGCAGGCGGAGGCGGTGTAGGACAGATACGCAGTATTTT.